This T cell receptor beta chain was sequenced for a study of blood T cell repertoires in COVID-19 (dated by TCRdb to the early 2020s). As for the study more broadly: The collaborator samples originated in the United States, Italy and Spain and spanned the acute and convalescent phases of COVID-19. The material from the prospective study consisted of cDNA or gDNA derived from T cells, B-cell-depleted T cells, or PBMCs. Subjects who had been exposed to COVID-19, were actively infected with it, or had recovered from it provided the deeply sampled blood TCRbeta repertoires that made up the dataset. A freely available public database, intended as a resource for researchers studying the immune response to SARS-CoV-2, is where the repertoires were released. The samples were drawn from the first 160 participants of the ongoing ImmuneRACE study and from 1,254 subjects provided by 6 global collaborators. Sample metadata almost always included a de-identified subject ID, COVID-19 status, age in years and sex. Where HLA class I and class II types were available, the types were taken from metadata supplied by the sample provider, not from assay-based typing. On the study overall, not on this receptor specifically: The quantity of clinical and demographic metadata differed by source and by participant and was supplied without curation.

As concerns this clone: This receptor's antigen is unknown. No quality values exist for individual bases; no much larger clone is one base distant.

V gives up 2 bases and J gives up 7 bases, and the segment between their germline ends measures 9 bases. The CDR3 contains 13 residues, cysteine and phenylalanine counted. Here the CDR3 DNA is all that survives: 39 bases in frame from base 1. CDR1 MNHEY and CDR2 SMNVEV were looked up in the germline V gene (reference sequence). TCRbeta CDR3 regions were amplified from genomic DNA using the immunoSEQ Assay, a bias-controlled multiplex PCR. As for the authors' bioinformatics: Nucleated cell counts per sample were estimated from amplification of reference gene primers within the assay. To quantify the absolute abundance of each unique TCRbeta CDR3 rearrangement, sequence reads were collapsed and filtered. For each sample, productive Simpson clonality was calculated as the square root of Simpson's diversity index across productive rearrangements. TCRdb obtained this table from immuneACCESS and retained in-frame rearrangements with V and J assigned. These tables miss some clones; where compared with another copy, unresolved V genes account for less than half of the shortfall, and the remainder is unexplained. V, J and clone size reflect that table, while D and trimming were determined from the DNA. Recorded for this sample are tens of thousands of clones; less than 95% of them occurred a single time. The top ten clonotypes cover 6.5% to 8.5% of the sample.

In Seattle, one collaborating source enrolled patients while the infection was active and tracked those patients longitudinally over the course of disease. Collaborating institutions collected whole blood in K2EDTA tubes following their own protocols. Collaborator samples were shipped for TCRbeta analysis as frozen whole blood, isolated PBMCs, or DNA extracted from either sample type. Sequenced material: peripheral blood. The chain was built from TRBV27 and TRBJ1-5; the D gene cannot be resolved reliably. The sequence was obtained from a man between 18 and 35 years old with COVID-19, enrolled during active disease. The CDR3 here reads CASSLLTGQPQHF. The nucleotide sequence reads TGTGCCAGCAGTTTACTAACGGGACAGCCCCAGCATTTT.